The TCR beta chain under discussion was sequenced for a study of neurological immune-mediated disorders. Study-wide results and limits: While HTLV-1-associated myelopathy showed the greatest TCR clonal expansion, multiple sclerosis showed the least, falling below healthy controls.

Template-switch 5'RACE cDNA synthesis added a 10-nucleotide unique molecular identifier. From the 5' RACE reads, TCRdb called clonotypes with MiXCR, one entry per CDR3 protein. The data hold more than 70,000 distinct CDR3 sequences, with 15% to 20% observed a single time. In Maryland, USA, blood bank volunteers were the healthy controls. It was from 2 million PBMCs stored at -80 C that the unsorted libraries were obtained. There are 14 residues in the CDR3. Points on this clonotype: Its antigen is as yet unknown.

What was sequenced was PBMCs. The clonotype originates from a woman in her 40s in good health. The chain joins TRBV21-1 to TRBJ1-5. TRBV21-1 is shown as a pseudogene. CDR3 coding DNA: TGTGCCAGCAGCAAACTCACAAGCAATCAGCCCCAGCATTTT. Amino acid sequence: CASSKLTSNQPQHF.